Following are 20 T cell receptor beta chains from one sample sequenced in a study of identical twins. TCRdb reprocessed the 5' RACE reads with MiXCR, giving one entry per CDR3 protein. Of 600,000 to 800,000 distinct CDR3 sequences listed, 21% are singletons. The data were also submitted as part of a second study, on T cells expressing NK-cell markers.

Sequenced material: PBMCs. These receptors all come from a young woman in good health.

There are many counts of this clonotype. The chain joins TRBV6-2 or TRBV6-3 to TRBJ1-1, with a weak D call TRBD1 (6 bases). This CDR3 is built from 16 residues. V lost 2 bases and J 0 bases, leaving 13 bases between the germline ends. The germline V gene encodes CDR1 MNHEY and CDR2 SVGEGT. The CDR3 DNA sequence: TGTGCCAGCAGTTACGGTTGGACAGCATTGAACACTGAAGCTTTCTTT. The encoded protein is CASSYGWTALNTEAFF.

The chain employs TRBV9 and TRBJ2-7; 7 nucleotides match TRBD1. The V gene end was trimmed by 2 bases and the J gene end by 3 bases; junction bases not matched to a gene: 5. The CDR3 has 14 residues. Per germline, CDR1 SGDLS and CDR2 YYNGEE. CDR3 in amino acids: CASSVGQPNYEQYF. The CDR3 DNA sequence: TGTGCCAGCAGCGTGGGACAGCCCAACTACGAGCAGTACTTC.

In this sample, this clonotype turned up a few times. The CDR3 DNA follows: TGTGCCAGCAGCACGAGGAGCGGGGGCCCCTACGAGCAGTACTTC. It yields the protein CASSTRSGGPYEQYF. The chain recombines TRBV7-2 with TRBJ2-7; TRBD2 matches at 8 bases. Germline V lookup: CDR1 SGHTA, CDR2 FQGNSA. The CDR3 contains 15 residues. V lost 5 bases, J lost 2 bases, and 8 bases stayed unmatched.

This rearrangement joins TRBV5-6 to TRBJ2-7; 7 positions match TRBD1. The germline gives CDR1 SGHDT, CDR2 YYEEEE. V shed 4 bases and J 9 bases; nucleotides not matched to a gene: 10. The CDR3 covers 13 residues. Written as DNA, the CDR3 is TGTGCCAGCAGCCAACGACAGGGCGTATGGCAGTACTTC. It specifies CASSQRQGVWQYF.

This clonotype was seen only a few times. V usage is TRBV5-6 and J usage is TRBJ1-6; D might be TRBD1 (6 bases). Germline V gene sequence: CDR1 SGHDT, CDR2 YYEEEE. The V gene lost 5 bases and the J gene lost 6 bases, with 9 bases spanning the gap. The CDR3 contains 13 residues. This CDR3 is CASRQGGNSPLHF. CDR3 nucleotide sequence: TGTGCCAGCAGACAGGGTGGTAATTCACCCCTCCACTTT.

This clonotype was counted a few times. CDR3 nucleotide sequence: TGTGCCAGCAGCTTAGCCTCGGTGGAGCAGCCCCAGCATTTT. This codes for CASSLASVEQPQHF. The V and J genes are TRBV7-9 and TRBJ1-5; D not resolved. V was shortened by 0 bases and J by 7 bases, with 10 bases between the two germline ends. Germline-derived CDR1 and CDR2 are SEHNR and FQNEAQ (reference sequence). This CDR3 has 14 residues.

The chain links TRBV12-3 or TRBV12-4 to TRBJ1-4; perhaps TRBD1 as D (6 bases). The germline V and J ends were trimmed by 7 bases and 8 bases, with 17 bases remaining between them. This CDR3 contains 14 residues. In nucleotides, the CDR3 is TGTGCCAGCACCGGACAGCTCTTTAGGGAAAAACTGTTTTTT. Amino acids: CASTGQLFREKLFF.

This chain connects TRBV20-1 to TRBJ2-7; 7 bases map to TRBD1. The CDR3 covers 13 residues. Trimming removed 4 bases from V and 2 bases from J; junction bases left unmatched: 5. CDR1 is DFQATT, CDR2 SNEGSKA, per germline (reference sequence). CDR3 region: CSANDRDPYEQYF. The DNA for the CDR3 is TGCAGTGCTAATGACAGGGACCCCTACGAGCAGTACTTC.

The CDR3 is CASKPLGNYGYTF. The DNA for the CDR3 is TGTGCCAGTAAGCCCCTCGGCAACTATGGCTACACCTTC. The rearrangement links TRBV19 to TRBJ1-2, with D unclear. V lost 7 bases, J lost 2 bases, and 11 bases lay in between. Germline V gene lookup returns CDR1 LNHDA and CDR2 SQIVND (reference sequence). The CDR3 is 13 amino acids. Combining the CDR3 with reference TRBV19 and TRBJ1-2 gives the whole variable domain DGGITQSPKYLFRKEGQNVTLSCEQNLNHDAMYWYRQDPGQGLRLIYYSQIVNDFQKGDIAEGYSVSREKKESFPLTVTSAQKNPTAFYLCASKPLGNYGYTFGSGTRLTVV.

This clonotype was seen many times. The V call is TRBV20-1, the J call TRBJ2-7, with a possible D match to TRBD2 (5 bases). V lost 6 bases, J lost 0 bases, and 9 bases lay in between. The CDR3 extends over 12 amino acids. Germline CDR1 DFQATT, CDR2 SNEGSKA (reference sequence). The CDR3 reads CSALRGSYEQYF. The CDR3, as DNA: TGCAGTGCCCTTCGGGGCTCCTACGAGCAGTACTTC.

This clonotype has just a few counts. This chain joins TRBV10-3 and TRBJ2-7; D uncertain. The germline V gene has CDR1 ENHRY and CDR2 SYGVKD. The CDR3 sequence is 13 residues long. The V end was cut by 2 bases, the J end by 2 bases, with 7 bases between. CDR3 sequence (DNA): TGTGCCATCAGTGAGCGACAAACCTACGAGCAGTACTTC. It yields the protein CAISERQTYEQYF.

In its sample, this clonotype was seen a few times. V and J are TRBV5-1 and TRBJ2-6; D gene uncertain. V lost 6 bases to trimming and J lost 0 bases, with 10 bases between them. From germline, CDR1 is SGHRS and CDR2 YFSETQ. The CDR3 has 15 amino acids. The CDR3: CASTLEPSGANVLTF. CDR3 nucleotides: TGCGCCAGCACCCTAGAACCCTCTGGGGCCAACGTCCTGACTTTC.

This clonotype was observed many times. The rearrangement links TRBV20-1 to TRBJ2-7; 11 bases fit TRBD1. V was clipped by 3 bases and J by 4 bases; unmatched bases: 5. Germline values: CDR1 DFQATT, CDR2 SNEGSKA (reference sequence). The CDR3 runs 14 residues. In nucleotides, the CDR3 is TGCAGTGCTAGGTGGGGGACAGGGGGTTACGAGCAGTACTTC. Translating gives CSARWGTGGYEQYF.

This clonotype was observed many times. This chain joins TRBV5-1 and TRBJ1-1; D not certain. CDR1 and CDR2 (germline): SGHRS, YFSETQ. CDR3 length: 13 amino acids. Trimming cost V 2 bases and J 6 bases, with 11 bases left between them. DNA of the CDR3: TGCGCCAGCAGCTTTTCCTCATGGGCTGAAGCTTTCTTT. Translating gives CASSFSSWAEAFF.

This sequence joins TRBV20-1 and TRBJ2-3; D call uncertain. Germline V gene lookup returns CDR1 DFQATT and CDR2 SNEGSKA (reference sequence). Trimming removed 6 bases at V and 4 bases at J, with 20 bases between. This CDR3 comprises 15 residues. Here the CDR3 reads CSALAGHISPDTQYF. The CDR3 coding sequence is TGCAGTGCCCTCGCCGGCCACATTTCCCCAGATACGCAGTATTTT.

Points on this clonotype: This may arise from a read error, as a much more abundant clone is one base away. V is TRBV29-1 and J is TRBJ2-3; D uncertain. This CDR3 is 12 amino acids long. Per the germline V gene, CDR1 is SQVTM and CDR2 is ANQGSEA. The CDR3 region has the DNA TGCAGCGCTGAAGCAGCCACAGATACGCAGTATTTT. This encodes CSAEAATDTQYF.

The chain uses TRBV10-3 and TRBJ1-5; weak D call: TRBD1 (5 bases). The CDR3 runs to 15 residues. Germline CDR1 is ENHRY and CDR2 is SYGVKD. Trimming stripped 0 bases from V and 1 base from J, with 7 bases between. In DNA, the CDR3 is TGTGCCATCAGTGAGTCGAGACAGAGCAATCAGCCCCAGCATTTT. Translating it yields CAISESRQSNQPQHF.

V is TRBV2 and J is TRBJ2-1; 9 bases agree with TRBD1. Germline trimming cut 7 bases from V and 5 bases from J; bases unmatched to any gene: 6. This CDR3 is built from 14 residues. Per the germline V gene, CDR1 is SNHLY and CDR2 is FYNNEI. CDR3 bases: TGTGCCAGCAACCCGGGACAGGGCAACAATGAGCAGTTCTTC. Protein: CASNPGQGNNEQFF.

The chain recombines TRBV21-1 with TRBJ2-3; the table's TRBD2 call for D was not verified on the DNA. TRBV21-1 counts as a pseudogene. CDR3 size: 14 residues. The CDR3 loop reads CASTRRAGGDTQYF. CDR3 nucleotide sequence: TGTGCCAGCACGCGACGGGCGGGGGGGGATACGCAGTATTTT.

This clonotype was detected only a few times. This sequence joins TRBV20-1 and TRBJ1-2; D is perhaps TRBD1 (6 bases). V gave up 0 bases and J gave up 7 bases, with 12 bases separating them. The CDR3 has 13 residues. Germline CDR1 is DFQATT and CDR2 is SNEGSKA (reference sequence). The CDR3 sequence is CSAREWGRSGYTF. CDR3 nucleotides: TGCAGTGCTAGAGAGTGGGGGCGCTCTGGCTACACCTTC.